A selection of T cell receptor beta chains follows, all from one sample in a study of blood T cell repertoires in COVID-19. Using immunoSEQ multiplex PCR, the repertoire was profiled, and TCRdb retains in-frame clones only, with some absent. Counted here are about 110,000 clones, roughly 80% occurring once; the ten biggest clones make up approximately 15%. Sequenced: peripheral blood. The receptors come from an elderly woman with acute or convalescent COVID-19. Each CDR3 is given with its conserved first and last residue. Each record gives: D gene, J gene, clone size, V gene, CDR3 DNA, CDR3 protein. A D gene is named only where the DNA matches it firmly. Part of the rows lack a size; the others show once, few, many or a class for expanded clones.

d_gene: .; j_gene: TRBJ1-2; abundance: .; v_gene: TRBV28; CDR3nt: TGTGCCAGCAGTTTCAACGAGAACTATGGCTACACCTTC; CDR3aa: CASSFNENYGYTF
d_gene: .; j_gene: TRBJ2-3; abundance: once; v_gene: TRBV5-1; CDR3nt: TGCGCCAGCAGCTCCCTGGGAGGCCTCACAGATACGCAGTATTTT; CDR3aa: CASSSLGGLTDTQYF
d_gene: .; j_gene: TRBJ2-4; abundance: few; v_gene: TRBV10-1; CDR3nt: TGCGCCAGCAGTGAGAGCGTGGAAAACATTCAGTACTTC; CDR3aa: CASSESVENIQYF
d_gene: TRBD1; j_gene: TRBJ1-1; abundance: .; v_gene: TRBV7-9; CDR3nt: TGTGCCAGCAGCCTACGACAGGGCGCTATGAACACTGAAGCTTTCTTT; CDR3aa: CASSLRQGAMNTEAFF
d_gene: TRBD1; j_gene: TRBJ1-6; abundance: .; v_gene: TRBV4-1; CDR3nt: TGCGCCAGCAGAGGGACAGACTATTCACCCCTCCACTTT; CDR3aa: CASRGTDYSPLHF
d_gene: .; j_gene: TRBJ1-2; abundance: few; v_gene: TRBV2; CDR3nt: TGTGCCAGCAGAGCCAGCGGGGATTATGGCTACACCTTC; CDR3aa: CASRASGDYGYTF
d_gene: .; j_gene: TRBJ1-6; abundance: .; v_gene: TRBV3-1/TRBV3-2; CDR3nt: TGTGCCAGCAGCCCTAATCCCGGTTCACCCCTCCACTTT; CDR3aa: CASSPNPGSPLHF
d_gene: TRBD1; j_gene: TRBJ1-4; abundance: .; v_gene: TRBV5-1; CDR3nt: TGCGCCAGCAGCTCAAACCTCCGGACAGGGAGCGAAAAACTGTTTTTT; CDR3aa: CASSSNLRTGSEKLFF
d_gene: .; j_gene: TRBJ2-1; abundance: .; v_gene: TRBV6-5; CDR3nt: TGTGCCAGCAGTTACTCAGGGGATAATGAGCAGTTCTTC; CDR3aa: CASSYSGDNEQFF
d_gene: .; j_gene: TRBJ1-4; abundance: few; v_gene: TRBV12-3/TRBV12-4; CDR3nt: TGTGCCACCAGGACGAACGGGGAAAAACTGTTTTTT; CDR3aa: CATRTNGEKLFF
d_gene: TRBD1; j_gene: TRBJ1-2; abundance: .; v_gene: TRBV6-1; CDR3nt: TGTGCCAGCAGTGGAAGTAGCCGGGACAGGGGCTTTCCTAACTATGGCTACACCTTC; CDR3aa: CASSGSSRDRGFPNYGYTF
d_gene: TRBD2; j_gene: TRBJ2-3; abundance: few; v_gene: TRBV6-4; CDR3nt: TGTGCCACCATGCCGACTAGCGGGGGGCCAGATACGCAGTATTTT; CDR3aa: CATMPTSGGPDTQYF
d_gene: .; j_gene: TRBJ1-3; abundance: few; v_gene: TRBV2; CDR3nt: TGTGCCAGCAGCCCCGTTATAGCCTCTGGAAACACCATATATTTT; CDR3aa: CASSPVIASGNTIYF
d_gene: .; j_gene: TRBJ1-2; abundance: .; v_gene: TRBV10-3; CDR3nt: TGTGCCATCAGTGAAGGAGGGGCAGATGGCTACACCTTC; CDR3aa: CAISEGGADGYTF
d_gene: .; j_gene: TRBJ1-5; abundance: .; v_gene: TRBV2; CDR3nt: TGTGCCAGCAGTGAACAAATCACAGGCGGCAATCAGCCCCAGCATTTT; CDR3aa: CASSEQITGGNQPQHF
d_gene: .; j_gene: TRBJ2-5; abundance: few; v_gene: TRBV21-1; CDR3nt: TGTGCCAGCAGCAAAGCGAGGACAGGGGGTCGTGAGACCCAGTACTTC; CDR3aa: CASSKARTGGRETQYF
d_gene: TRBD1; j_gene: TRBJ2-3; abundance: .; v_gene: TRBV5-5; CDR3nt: TGTGCCAGCGCAGGGACAGGGGCAGATACGCAGTATTTT; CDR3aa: CASAGTGADTQYF
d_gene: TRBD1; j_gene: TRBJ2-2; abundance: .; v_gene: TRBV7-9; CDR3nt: TGTGCCAGCAGCGTTATAGCAGACAGGGTCCGGGGCACCGGGGAGCTGTTTTTT; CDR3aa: CASSVIADRVRGTGELFF
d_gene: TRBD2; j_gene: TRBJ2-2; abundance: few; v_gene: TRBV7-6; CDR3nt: TGTGCCAGCAGCTTAGGACTAGCGCAATCCACCGGGGAGCTGTTTTTT; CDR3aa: CASSLGLAQSTGELFF
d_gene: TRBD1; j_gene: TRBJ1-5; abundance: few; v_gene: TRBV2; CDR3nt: TGTGCCAGCAGTGAGACAGGGGGTTATCAGCCCCAGCATTTT; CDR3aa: CASSETGGYQPQHF
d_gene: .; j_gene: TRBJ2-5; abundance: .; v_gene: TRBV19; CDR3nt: TGTGCCAGTAGTATAGATCTTCGAGAGACCCAGTACTTC; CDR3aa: CASSIDLRETQYF
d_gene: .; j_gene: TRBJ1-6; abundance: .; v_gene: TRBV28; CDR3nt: TGTGCCAGCAAGGGCAGCGGTAATTCACCCCTCCACTTT; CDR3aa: CASKGSGNSPLHF
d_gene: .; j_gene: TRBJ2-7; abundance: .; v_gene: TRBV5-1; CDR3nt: TGCGCCAGCAGCTCCGGCGGGACTCGCGAGCAGTACTTC; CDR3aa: CASSSGGTREQYF
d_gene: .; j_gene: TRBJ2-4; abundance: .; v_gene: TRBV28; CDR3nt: TGTGCCAGCTGCGGTACCAAAAACATTCAGTACTTC; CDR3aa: CASCGTKNIQYF
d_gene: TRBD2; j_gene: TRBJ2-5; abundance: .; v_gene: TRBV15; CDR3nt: TGTGCCACCAGCAGAGATCGGACTAGCGGGTTAAAGACCCAGTACTTC; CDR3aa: CATSRDRTSGLKTQYF
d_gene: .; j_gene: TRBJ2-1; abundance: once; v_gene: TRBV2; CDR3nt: TGTGCCCTCCAGTCGGGAGAGTACAATGAGCAGTTCTTC; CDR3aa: CALQSGEYNEQFF
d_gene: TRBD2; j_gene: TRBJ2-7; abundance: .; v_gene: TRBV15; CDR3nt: TGTGCCACCAGCGAATGGACTAGCGGGAGGTACGAGCAGTACTTC; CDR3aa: CATSEWTSGRYEQYF